Listed here are 11 T cell receptor beta chains from one sample, sequenced in a study of T-cell reconstitution after alpha-beta-depleted transplantation in children. Molecular barcoding with unique molecular identifiers was used for the TCRbeta library. Using its own MiXCR run on the PCR reads, TCRdb lists one record per CDR3 protein. Here the sample spans 640,000 or so distinct CDR3 sequences, approximately 17% being singletons. The sample here was PBMCs from the stem cell graft donor, taken from the stem cell graft. The receptors come from a human donor who donated a stem cell graft to a child with acute myeloid leukemia.

This clonotype was seen repeatedly, ten times or more. The chain uses TRBV20-1 and TRBJ2-3, with 15 bases that match TRBD2. The CDR3 extends over 17 amino acids. Losses at the gene ends were 5 bases for V and 2 bases for J; bases not matched to a gene: 8. Germline V gene sequence: CDR1 DFQATT, CDR2 SNEGSKA (reference sequence). The CDR3 spells CSAGPGLAGGPTDTQYF. DNA of the CDR3: TGCAGTGCTGGGCCGGGACTAGCGGGGGGACCCACAGATACGCAGTATTTT.

There are a few counts of this clonotype. V gene TRBV11-2 combines with J gene TRBJ2-3, with 15 nucleotides matching TRBD2. Germline V lookup: CDR1 SGHAT, CDR2 FQNNGV. CDR3 size: 18 residues. V dropped 2 bases and J dropped 5; count of bases not matched to a gene: 8. The CDR3 DNA reads TGTGCCAGCAGCTTATTCCCCGGACTAGCGGGGGGGCGAGATACGCAGTATTTT. As protein: CASSLFPGLAGGRDTQYF.

The chain uses TRBV24-1 and TRBJ2-3, with 12 bases that match TRBD2. The V gene's germline CDR1 is KGHDR and CDR2 SFDVKD. This CDR3 spans 19 amino acids. V lost 9 bases to trimming and J lost 0 bases; unmatched junction nucleotides: 15. The CDR3 DNA reads as TGTGCCACCTATACTATCCAACTAGCGGGGGGAACTAGCACAGATACGCAGTATTTT. It is translated as CATYTIQLAGGTSTDTQYF.

This clonotype occurred many times. The chain carries TRBV29-1 and TRBJ1-1, with D maybe TRBD1 (5 bases). V was trimmed by 7 bases and J by 4 bases, leaving 13 bases between them. The CDR3 loop spans 12 amino acids. The V gene's germline CDR1 is SQVTM and CDR2 ANQGSEA. CDR3 in amino acids: CSGRWGSTEAFF. CDR3 sequence (DNA): TGCAGCGGGCGATGGGGGAGCACTGAAGCTTTCTTT.

V usage is TRBV7-8 and J usage is TRBJ2-2, with D perhaps matching TRBD1 (6 bases). The length of the CDR3 is 16 residues. V lost 6 bases and J lost 0, with 14 bases in between. The germline gives CDR1 SGHVS, CDR2 FQNEAQ. CDR3 amino acids: CASREVAGANTGELFF. The CDR3 DNA reads as TGTGCCAGCAGGGAAGTGGCAGGGGCGAACACCGGGGAGCTGTTTTTT.

This clonotype was detected ten times or more. The CDR3 nucleotides are TGTGCCACCAGTGATCTCGAGCGGGAGACCCAGTACTTC. Amino acids: CATSDLERETQYF. V and J are TRBV24-1 and TRBJ2-5; D may be TRBD2 (5 bases). Trimming left V 3 bases short and J 5 bases short, with 9 bases between. This CDR3 has 13 residues. Per the germline V gene, CDR1 is KGHDR and CDR2 is SFDVKD.

This clonotype occurred a few times. The chain recombines TRBV4-3 with TRBJ1-2, with 7 bases that match TRBD1. Germline loops: CDR1 LGHNA, CDR2 YSLEER. This CDR3 is built from 15 residues. With 4 bases clipped from V and 0 bases from J, the junction kept 5 bases outside the gene matches. CDR3 nucleotide sequence: TGCGCCAGCAGCCCTCTGGGACAGACTAACTATGGCTACACCTTC. Translating gives CASSPLGQTNYGYTF.

The chain employs TRBV7-2 and TRBJ1-5, with 8 bases that match TRBD1. The germline CDR1 and CDR2 sequences are SGHTA and FQGNSA. Germline trimming cut 4 bases from V and 5 bases from J; bases unmatched to any gene: 10. CDR3 length equals 16 residues. CDR3 residues: CASSSDRVRGDQPQHF. Written as DNA, the CDR3 is TGTGCCAGCAGCTCGGACAGGGTTCGAGGTGATCAGCCCCAGCATTTT.

There are a few counts of this clonotype. V and J are TRBV7-2 and TRBJ1-2; 7 nucleotides match TRBD1. CDR3 size: 15 residues. CDR1 and CDR2 (germline): SGHTA, FQGNSA. V lost 5 bases, J lost 4 bases, and 10 bases stayed unmatched. The CDR3 region is CASSPPGGRGYGYTF. In DNA, the CDR3 is TGTGCCAGCAGCCCCCCAGGGGGACGGGGCTATGGCTACACCTTC.

Remarks on this clonotype: A much larger clone sits a single nucleotide away, making a read error possible. The rearrangement uses TRBV12-3 or TRBV12-4 and TRBJ1-5, with no clear D. The CDR3 runs 16 residues. Deletions cut 5 bases from V and 3 bases from J, with 17 bases between. The CDR3 here is CASSPNAVSFNQPQHF. DNA for the CDR3: TGTGCCAGCAGTCCAAACGCGGTGAGCTTCAATCAGCCCCAGCATTTT.

This clonotype was seen only a few times. The chain carries TRBV5-1 and TRBJ2-2; D might be TRBD1 (6 bases). This CDR3 region has 12 residues. The V end lost 3 bases, the J end lost 11 bases, and 11 bases lay between the germline ends. Germline CDR1 reads SGHRS; CDR2 reads YFSETQ. The CDR3 loop reads CASSSDSSELFF. CDR3 DNA sequence: TGCGCCAGCAGCTCGGACAGCTCAGAGCTGTTTTTT.